The T cell receptor (beta chain) under discussion was sequenced for a study of T cell changes during pregnancy in multiple sclerosis. Germline V gene sequence: CDR1 SGHVS, CDR2 FQNEAQ. The V end lost 5 bases, the J end lost 2 bases, and 16 bases lay between the germline ends. This CDR3 spans 16 amino acids. Sequencing used immunoSEQ multiplex PCR; TCRdb keeps in-frame clones, though not all of them. The sample yields 35,000 to 50,000 clones, roughly nine tenths seen once. The V gene is TRBV7-8, the J gene TRBJ1-5, with a tentative D call TRBD1 (5 bases). The sequencing used CD4+ T cells from peripheral blood mononuclear cells, collected in the third trimester of pregnancy. The clonotype comes from a female donor in good health, enrolled as a control in a pregnancy study. CDR3: CASSRLGGEGNQPQHF. As DNA, the CDR3 is TGTGCCAGCAGCCGCCTCGGGGGAGAGGGCAATCAGCCCCAGCATTTT.